This T cell receptor beta chain was captured in a study of blood T cell repertoires in COVID-19. Study-level background: The samples span acute and convalescent COVID-19 from the United States, Italy and Spain. The cDNA or gDNA used as material had been derived from T cells, B-cell-depleted T cells, or PBMCs.

Assay used: immunoSEQ multiplex PCR; TCRdb lists only in-frame clones, some missing. The repertoire consists of 230,000 or so clones, with roughly 82% occurring once and the leading ten covering around 2.4%. Trimming left V 4 bases short and J 4 bases short, with 9 bases between. This CDR3 region has 12 residues. CDR1 is GTSNPN and CDR2 is SVGIG in the germline V gene (reference sequence). The rearrangement joins TRBV30 to TRBJ2-3; TRBD2 might be the D (5 bases). The source is a man aged 35-49 years who had recovered from COVID-19. Material for sequencing was peripheral blood. The CDR3 reads CAWNPGSDTQYF. CDR3 sequence (DNA): TGTGCCTGGAATCCGGGGTCAGATACGCAGTATTTT.